The 20 T cell receptor beta chains below were found in one sample sequenced in a study of control samples from healthy donors and cancer patients. Using immunoSEQ multiplex PCR, the repertoire was profiled, and TCRdb retains in-frame clones only, with some absent. The sample lists more than 35,000 clones, about 95% occurring once. Sequencing was performed on blood. These receptors originate from a man aged 60 to 75 in good health.

The chain carries TRBV19 and TRBJ2-7; 11 bases agree with TRBD2. Per germline, CDR1 LNHDA and CDR2 SQIVND (reference sequence). Trimming at V came to 9 bases and at J to 6 bases, leaving 10 bases not matched to a gene. This CDR3 region has 14 residues. CDR3 loop: CASRLLAGGGEQYF. CDR3 in DNA: TGTGCCAGCCGCCTCCTAGCGGGAGGTGGCGAGCAGTACTTC.

The CDR3 reads CARGTGQETQYF. The CDR3 DNA reads as TGTGCCCGCGGGACAGGGCAAGAGACCCAGTACTTC. The chain employs TRBV30 and TRBJ2-5, with TRBD1 matching 9 bases. The ends lost 8 bases at V and 2 bases at J; junction bases unmatched: 3. This CDR3 spans 12 amino acids. Germline loops: CDR1 GTSNPN, CDR2 SVGIG (reference sequence).

This clone showed up just once. The V call is TRBV5-6, the J call TRBJ2-2; D gene uncertain. CDR1 and CDR2 (germline): SGHDT, YYEEEE. This CDR3 is built from 16 residues. V shed 5 bases and J shed 1 base, with 15 bases lying between them. The CDR3 loop reads CASRGVNSLNTGELFF. The CDR3, as DNA: TGTGCCAGCAGGGGCGTGAACAGCCTGAACACCGGGGAGCTGTTTTTT.

V and J are TRBV11-2 and TRBJ2-7; D call uncertain. The CDR3 loop spans 16 amino acids. Deletions cut 2 bases from V and 2 bases from J, with 16 bases between. CDR1 is SGHAT, CDR2 FQNNGV, per germline. The CDR3 region has the DNA TGTGCCAGCAGCTTACGTTCGAGCAGTGAAGCCTACGAGCAGTACTTC. Protein sequence: CASSLRSSSEAYEQYF.

The chain's CDR3 is CASVVAGLVHEQYF. CDR3 bases: TGTGCCAGCGTAGTGGCGGGACTAGTGCACGAGCAGTACTTC. V usage is TRBV6-6 and J usage is TRBJ2-7; 8 nucleotides agree with TRBD2. V shed 8 bases, J shed 5 bases, and the junction held 11 bases outside the gene matches. This CDR3 spans 14 amino acids. The germline V gene encodes CDR1 MNHNY and CDR2 SVGAGI (reference sequence).

This chain connects TRBV19 to TRBJ1-5, with TRBD1 matching over 10 bases. J gave up 5 bases and V 6 bases, and 7 bases lay outside the gene matches. Germline CDR1 LNHDA, CDR2 SQIVND (reference sequence). This CDR3 has 15 amino acids. The CDR3: CASRRVGTGDQPQHF. The CDR3 region has the DNA TGTGCCAGTAGGAGGGTAGGGACAGGGGATCAGCCCCAGCATTTT.

The chain recombines TRBV12-3 or TRBV12-4 with TRBJ2-7; TRBD1 matches 9 bases. V lost 7 bases, J lost 3 bases, and 4 bases stayed unmatched. The CDR3 contains 13 residues. The CDR3 sequence is CASTGQGVYEQYF. DNA of the CDR3: TGTGCCAGCACGGGACAGGGTGTCTACGAGCAGTACTTC.

This clone was seen just once. This chain joins TRBV30 and TRBJ2-3, with a possible D match to TRBD1 (5 bases). CDR3 length equals 13 residues. V dropped 3 bases and J dropped 0 bases, with 7 bases sitting between them. The germline V gene has CDR1 GTSNPN and CDR2 SVGIG (reference sequence). CDR3 loop: CAWSQGSTDTQYF. For the CDR3, the DNA is TGTGCCTGGAGCCAGGGAAGCACAGATACGCAGTATTTT.

Only a few counts were recorded for this clone. This rearrangement joins TRBV2 to TRBJ1-4, with D hard to call. Germline CDR1 is SNHLY and CDR2 is FYNNEI. Between the trimmed V and J ends, which lost 7 bases and 4 bases, there was a span of 10 bases. The CDR3 extends over 13 amino acids. The CDR3 here is CASTNSLNEKLFF. CDR3 sequence (DNA): TGTGCCAGCACAAACAGCCTTAATGAAAAACTGTTTTTT.

V gene TRBV6-2 or TRBV6-3 combines with J gene TRBJ2-3; D is perhaps TRBD2 (5 bases). Germline assignment: CDR1 MNHEY and CDR2 SVGEGT. Trimming left V 2 bases short and J 5 bases short, with 11 bases between. This CDR3 contains 14 residues. CDR3 DNA: TGTGCCAGCAGTTACAGTCGGGGTGAAGATACGCAGTATTTT. This sequence encodes CASSYSRGEDTQYF.

This clone has just one count. V gene TRBV11-2 combines with J gene TRBJ1-1; D perhaps matches TRBD1 (5 bases). CDR3 length: 14 amino acids. The V gene's germline CDR1 is SGHAT and CDR2 FQNNGV. The V and J ends lost 0 bases and 12 bases respectively, with 17 bases between them. CDR3 in DNA: TGTGCCAGCAGCTTAGATGGGGGACGCGGGGGGACTTTCTTT. Amino acids: CASSLDGGRGGTFF.

The rearrangement joins TRBV7-9 to TRBJ2-5; 7 nucleotides line up with TRBD2. The CDR3 consists of 15 residues. Germline CDR1 is SEHNR and CDR2 is FQNEAQ (reference sequence). Unmatched junction bases numbered 10, after V lost 7 bases and J lost 2 bases. The CDR3 spells CASIRLAELQETQYF. Here the CDR3 DNA reads TGTGCCAGCATCCGCCTAGCGGAACTTCAAGAGACCCAGTACTTC.

The V gene is TRBV7-3, the J gene TRBJ1-1, with D maybe TRBD1 (5 bases). The ends were cut back, 5 bases at V and 7 bases at J, with 20 bases in the middle. This CDR3 comprises 15 residues. Germline CDR1 and CDR2: SGHTA and FQGTGA. Written as DNA, the CDR3 is TGTGCCAGCAGCCGTTGGGACCTAGAACGGGGTGAAGCTTTCTTT. It specifies CASSRWDLERGEAFF.

V and J are TRBV9 and TRBJ2-5; weak D call: TRBD2 (7 bases). Between the trimmed V and J ends, which lost 0 bases and 2 bases, there was a span of 14 bases. This CDR3 is 16 amino acids long. Germline CDR1 reads SGDLS; CDR2 reads YYNGEE. CDR3 residues: CASSVGGGGLQETQYF. CDR3 nucleotide sequence: TGTGCCAGCAGCGTAGGGGGAGGGGGTCTTCAAGAGACCCAGTACTTC.

The V call is TRBV10-3, the J call TRBJ2-2, with 9 bases fitting TRBD2. The CDR3 has 15 residues. CDR1 and CDR2 (germline): ENHRY, SYGVKD. The V gene end was trimmed by 6 bases and the J gene end by 3 bases; junction bases not matched to a gene: 5. DNA for the CDR3: TGTGCCATCAGCGGGACTAGCCGGGACACCGGGGAGCTGTTTTTT. As protein: CAISGTSRDTGELFF.

This chain joins TRBV19 and TRBJ2-2, with 7 bases fitting TRBD1. The CDR3 consists of 15 residues. V was pared by 3 bases and J by 3 bases, with 4 bases of the junction left unmatched. Germline V lookup: CDR1 LNHDA, CDR2 SQIVND (reference sequence). The CDR3 is CASSIRTGYTGELFF. The CDR3, as DNA: TGTGCCAGTAGTATCCGGACAGGATACACCGGGGAGCTGTTTTTT. The full variable domain, completed using reference TRBV19 and TRBJ2-2, is DGGITQSPKYLFRKEGQNVTLSCEQNLNHDAMYWYRQDPGQGLRLIYYSQIVNDFQKGDIAEGYSVSREKKESFPLTVTSAQKNPTAFYLCASSIRTGYTGELFFGEGSRLTVL.

For the CDR3, the DNA is TGTGCCAGCAGTTTATTAACGGGAGGATTAGCCGGGGAGCTGTTTTTT. It is translated as CASSLLTGGLAGELFF. The chain combines TRBV27 with TRBJ2-2; 7 nucleotides align to TRBD2. This CDR3 spans 16 amino acids. With 1 base clipped from V and 6 bases from J, the junction kept 8 bases outside the gene matches. Germline V gene data show CDR1 as MNHEY and CDR2 as SMNVEV (reference sequence).

The V gene is TRBV9, the J gene TRBJ2-1; 9 nucleotides align to TRBD2. Trimming removed 0 bases from V and 7 bases from J; junction bases left unmatched: 5. Germline loops: CDR1 SGDLS, CDR2 YYNGEE. The CDR3 is 15 residues long. The CDR3 coding sequence is TGTGCCAGCAGCGTAGGCCCTAGCGGGATAAATGAGCAGTTCTTC. As protein: CASSVGPSGINEQFF.

CDR3 coding DNA: TGTGCAGTCCGGGGTGCGAATGAAAAACTGTTTTTT. Protein: CAVRGANEKLFF. The chain links TRBV12-3 or TRBV12-4 to TRBJ1-4; D is uncertain. CDR3 length: 12 residues.

This chain joins TRBV28 and TRBJ2-1; D is undetermined. The V end lost 7 bases, the J end lost 4 bases, and 5 bases lay between the germline ends. This CDR3 contains 11 residues. The germline CDR1 and CDR2 sequences are MDHEN and SYDVKM. CDR3 protein: CASNKYNEQFF. The CDR3, as DNA: TGTGCCAGCAACAAATACAATGAGCAGTTCTTC.